This paragraph covers one T cell receptor (beta chain) sequence. Antigen: not known. This CDR3 contains 17 residues. Germline V gene sequence: CDR1 SGHTA, CDR2 FQGTGA. The J segment lost 7 bases and the V segment lost 5 bases, leaving 16 bases of the junction unmatched. A quantity of about 0.5 to 1 ug RNA underwent reverse transcription using random hexamers. An immunoSEQ multiplex PCR amplified TCR beta CDR3 over 54 Vbeta and 13 Jbeta. One entry per CDR3 protein, called by TCRdb with MiXCR from the immunoSEQ multiplex PCR reads. The data show 250,000 to 300,000 distinct CDR3 sequences, around 91% seen once. The data stem from a study of CD8 T cells in Susac syndrome. Whole-study results and caveats: Only a relatively small number of individuals were included in the TCR sequencing and HLA analysis.

This chain joins TRBV7-3 and TRBJ2-1; 8 nucleotides match TRBD2. The source material was CD8+ T cells from PBMCs. The clonotype comes from a human donor with multiple sclerosis. CDR3 sequence reads: CASSPIAGGGPENEQFF. Here the CDR3 DNA reads TGTGCCAGCAGCCCGATCGCGGGGGGAGGGCCTGAAAATGAGCAGTTCTTC.